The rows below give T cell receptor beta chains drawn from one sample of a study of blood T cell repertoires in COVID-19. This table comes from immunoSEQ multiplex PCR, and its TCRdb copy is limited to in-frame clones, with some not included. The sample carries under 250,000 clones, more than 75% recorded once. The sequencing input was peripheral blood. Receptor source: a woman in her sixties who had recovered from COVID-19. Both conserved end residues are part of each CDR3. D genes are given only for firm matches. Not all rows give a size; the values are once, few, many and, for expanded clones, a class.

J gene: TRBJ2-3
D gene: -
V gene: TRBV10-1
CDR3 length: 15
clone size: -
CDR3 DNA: TGCGCCAGCAGTGTTTTAACCTCTGGTGGCGATACGCAGTATTTT
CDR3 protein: CASSVLTSGGDTQYF

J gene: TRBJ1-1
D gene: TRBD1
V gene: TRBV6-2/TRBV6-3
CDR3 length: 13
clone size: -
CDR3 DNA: TGTGCCAGCAGTTGGACAGGGGCCACTGAAGCTTTCTTT
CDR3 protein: CASSWTGATEAFF

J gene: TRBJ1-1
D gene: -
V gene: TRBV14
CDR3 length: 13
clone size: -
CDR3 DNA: TGTGCCAGCAGCCGGACTTGGGACACTGAAGCTTTCTTT
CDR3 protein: CASSRTWDTEAFF

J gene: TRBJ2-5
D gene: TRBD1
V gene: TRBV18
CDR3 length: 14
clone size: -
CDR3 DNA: TGTGCCAGCTCACCACTGGACAGGCTTGAGACCCAGTACTTC
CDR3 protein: CASSPLDRLETQYF

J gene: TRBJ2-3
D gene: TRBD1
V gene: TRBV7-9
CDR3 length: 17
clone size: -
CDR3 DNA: TGTGCCAGCAGCGAGAGACCCGGGACAGGGGGGGCAGATACGCAGTATTTT
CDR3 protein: CASSERPGTGGADTQYF

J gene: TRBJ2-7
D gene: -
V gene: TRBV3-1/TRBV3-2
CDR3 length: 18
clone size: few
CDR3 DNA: TGTGCCAGCAGTTACGAATTAGCGACACCTCTGGGGTTTCACGAGCAGTACTTC
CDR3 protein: CASSYELATPLGFHEQYF

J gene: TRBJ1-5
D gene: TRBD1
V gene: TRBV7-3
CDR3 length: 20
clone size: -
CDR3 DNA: TGTGCCAGCAGCTTCCTTAGGACAGGGGGAGATTCTTATAGCAATCAGCCCCAGCATTTT
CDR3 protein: CASSFLRTGGDSYSNQPQHF

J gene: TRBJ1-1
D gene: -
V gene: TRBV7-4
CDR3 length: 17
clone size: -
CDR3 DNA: -
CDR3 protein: CASPVPAARTGSIEAFF

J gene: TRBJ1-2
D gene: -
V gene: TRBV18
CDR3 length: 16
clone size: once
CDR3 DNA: TGTGCCAGCTCACGGCGTATGGGAATCGGGGGCTATGGCTACACCTTC
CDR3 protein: CASSRRMGIGGYGYTF

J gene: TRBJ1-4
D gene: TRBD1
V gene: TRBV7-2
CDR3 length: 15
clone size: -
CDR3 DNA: TGTGCCAGCAGCAACACAGGGGTGCACGGTGAAAAACTGTTTTTT
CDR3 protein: CASSNTGVHGEKLFF

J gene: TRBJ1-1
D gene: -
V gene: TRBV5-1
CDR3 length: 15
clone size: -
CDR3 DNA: TGCGCCAGCAGCGGAGGTGGGGTAGCGAAAACTGAAGCTTTCTTT
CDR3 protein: CASSGGGVAKTEAFF

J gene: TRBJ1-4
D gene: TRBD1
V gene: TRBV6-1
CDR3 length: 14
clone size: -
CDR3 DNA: TGTGCCAGCAGTGAGAGACAGGGAAGGGACTCACTGTTTTTT
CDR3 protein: CASSERQGRDSLFF

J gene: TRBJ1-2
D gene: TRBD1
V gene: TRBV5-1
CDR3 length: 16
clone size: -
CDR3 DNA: TGCGCCAGCAGCTTGGCACCCGGGACAGGGGGTTTTGGCTACACCTTC
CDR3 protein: CASSLAPGTGGFGYTF

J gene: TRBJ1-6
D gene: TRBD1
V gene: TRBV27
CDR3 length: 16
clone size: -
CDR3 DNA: TGTGCCAGCACCCCTAGGAAAGGGGGCGGTAATTCACCCCTCCACTTT
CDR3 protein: CASTPRKGGGNSPLHF

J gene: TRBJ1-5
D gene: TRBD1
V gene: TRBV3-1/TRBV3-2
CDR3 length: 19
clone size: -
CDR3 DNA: TGTGCCAGCAGCCAAGCCGGGACAGGGGGTATATCGGGCAATCAGCCCCAGCATTTT
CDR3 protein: CASSQAGTGGISGNQPQHF

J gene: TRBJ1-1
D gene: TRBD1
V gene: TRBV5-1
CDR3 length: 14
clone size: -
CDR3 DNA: TGCGCCAGCACCCGGACAGGGGGGAACACTGAAGCTTTCTTT
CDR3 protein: CASTRTGGNTEAFF

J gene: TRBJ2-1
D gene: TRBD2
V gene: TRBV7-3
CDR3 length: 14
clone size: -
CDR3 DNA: TGTGCCAGCAGCAACCTAGCGGGGGGGTTTGAGCAGTTCTTC
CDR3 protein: CASSNLAGGFEQFF

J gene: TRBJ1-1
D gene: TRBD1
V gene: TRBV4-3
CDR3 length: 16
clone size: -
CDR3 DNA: TGCGCCAGCAGCCGCCGGACAGGGCTAGGGGACACTGAAGCTTTCTTT
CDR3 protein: CASSRRTGLGDTEAFF

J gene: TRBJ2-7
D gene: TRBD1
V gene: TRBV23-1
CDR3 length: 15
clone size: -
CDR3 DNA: TGCGCCAGCAGTCAATCCCCACAGGGGAACTACGAGCAGTACTTC
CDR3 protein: CASSQSPQGNYEQYF

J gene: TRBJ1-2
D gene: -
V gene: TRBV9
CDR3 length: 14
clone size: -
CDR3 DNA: TGTGCCAGCAGCGTAGGGGGGGACAACTATGGCTACACCTTC
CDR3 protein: CASSVGGDNYGYTF

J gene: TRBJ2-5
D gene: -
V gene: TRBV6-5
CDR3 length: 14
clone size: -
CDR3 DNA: TGTGCCAGCAGTTACTCCCCTAGCGTAGAGACCCAGTACTTC
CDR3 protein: CASSYSPSVETQYF

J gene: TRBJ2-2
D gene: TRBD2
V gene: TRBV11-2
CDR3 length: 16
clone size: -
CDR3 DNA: TGTGCCAGCAGCTTAGATCGAGCGGGGGTGACCGGGGAGCTGTTTTTT
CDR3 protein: CASSLDRAGVTGELFF

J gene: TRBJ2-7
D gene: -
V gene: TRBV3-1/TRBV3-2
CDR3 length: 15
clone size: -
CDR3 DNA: TGTGCCAGCAGCCAGGCACATACAGTCCCCTACGAGCAGTACTTC
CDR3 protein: CASSQAHTVPYEQYF

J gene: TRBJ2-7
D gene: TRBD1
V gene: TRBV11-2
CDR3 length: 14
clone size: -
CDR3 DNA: TGTGCCAGCAGCTTACGGACAGGGCTCCACGAGCAGTACTTC
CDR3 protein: CASSLRTGLHEQYF

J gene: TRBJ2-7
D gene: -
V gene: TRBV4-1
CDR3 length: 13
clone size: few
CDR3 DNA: TGCGCCAGCAGCCAAGACGGGGCCTACGAGCAGTACTTC
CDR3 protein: CASSQDGAYEQYF

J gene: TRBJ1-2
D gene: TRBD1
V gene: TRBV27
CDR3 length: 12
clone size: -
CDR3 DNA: TGTGCCAGCAGCCAGGGGGCGGGGGGCTACACCTTC
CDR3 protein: CASSQGAGGYTF

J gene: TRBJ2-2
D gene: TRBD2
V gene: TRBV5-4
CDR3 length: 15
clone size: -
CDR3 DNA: TGTGCCAGCAGCTCCCCCGGGAGGGCCAGCGGGGAGCTGTTTTTT
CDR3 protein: CASSSPGRASGELFF

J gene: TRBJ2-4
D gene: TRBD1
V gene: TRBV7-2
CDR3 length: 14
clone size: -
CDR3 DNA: TGTGCCAGCAGCAGCCCAGGGGGCTGGAACATTCAGTACTTC
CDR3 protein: CASSSPGGWNIQYF

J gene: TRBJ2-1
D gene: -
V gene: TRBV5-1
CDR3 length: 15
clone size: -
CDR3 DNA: TGCGCCAGCAATTTAGCCCCCAGCTCCTACAATGAGCAGTTCTTC
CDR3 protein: CASNLAPSSYNEQFF

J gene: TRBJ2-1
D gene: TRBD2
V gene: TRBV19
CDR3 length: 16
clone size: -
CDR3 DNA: TGTGCCAGTACCCCGGTTGGCGGGGGGGTATACAATGAGCAGTTCTTC
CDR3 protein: CASTPVGGGVYNEQFF

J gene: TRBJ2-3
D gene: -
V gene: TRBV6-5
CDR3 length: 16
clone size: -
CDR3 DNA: TGTGCCAGCAGTTACTATTGGACCAGGGGAGTAAATACGCAGTATTTT
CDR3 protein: CASSYYWTRGVNTQYF

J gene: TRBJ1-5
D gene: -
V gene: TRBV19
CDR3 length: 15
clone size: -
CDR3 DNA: TGTGCCAGTAGCTTCCGAAGTAGTAGCAATCAGCCCCAGCATTTT
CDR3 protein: CASSFRSSSNQPQHF